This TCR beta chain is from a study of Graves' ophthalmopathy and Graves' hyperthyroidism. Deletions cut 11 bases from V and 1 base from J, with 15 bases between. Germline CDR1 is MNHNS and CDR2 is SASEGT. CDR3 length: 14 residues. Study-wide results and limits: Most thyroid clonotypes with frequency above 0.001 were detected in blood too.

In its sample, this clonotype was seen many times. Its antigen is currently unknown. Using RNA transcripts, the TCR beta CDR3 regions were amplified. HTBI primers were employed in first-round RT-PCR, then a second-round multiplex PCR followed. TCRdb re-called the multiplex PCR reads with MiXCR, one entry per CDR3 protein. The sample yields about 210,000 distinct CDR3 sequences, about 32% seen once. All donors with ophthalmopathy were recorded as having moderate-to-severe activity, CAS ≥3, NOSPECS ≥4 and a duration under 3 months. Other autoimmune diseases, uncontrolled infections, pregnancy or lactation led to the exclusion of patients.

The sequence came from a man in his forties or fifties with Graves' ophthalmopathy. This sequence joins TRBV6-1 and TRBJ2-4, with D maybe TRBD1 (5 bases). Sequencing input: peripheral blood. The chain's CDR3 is CASQTRDAKNIQYF. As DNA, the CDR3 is TGTGCCTCCCAAACCAGGGATGCCAAAAACATTCAGTACTTC.